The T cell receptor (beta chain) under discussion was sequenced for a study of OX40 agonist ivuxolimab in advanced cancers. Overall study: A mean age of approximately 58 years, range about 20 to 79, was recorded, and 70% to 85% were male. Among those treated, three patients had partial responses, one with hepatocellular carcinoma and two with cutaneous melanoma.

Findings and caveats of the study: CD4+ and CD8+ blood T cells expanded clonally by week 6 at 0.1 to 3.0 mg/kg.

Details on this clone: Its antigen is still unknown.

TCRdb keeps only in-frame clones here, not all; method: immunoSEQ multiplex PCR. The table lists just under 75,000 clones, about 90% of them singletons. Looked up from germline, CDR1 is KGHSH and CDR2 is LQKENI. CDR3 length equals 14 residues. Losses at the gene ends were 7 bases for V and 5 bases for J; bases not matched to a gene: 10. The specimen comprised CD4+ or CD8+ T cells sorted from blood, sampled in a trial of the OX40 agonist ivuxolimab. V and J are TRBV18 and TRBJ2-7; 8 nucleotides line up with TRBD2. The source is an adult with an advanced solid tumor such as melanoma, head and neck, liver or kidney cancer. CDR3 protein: CASCVREGPHEQYF. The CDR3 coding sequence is TGTGCCAGCTGTGTTCGGGAGGGCCCTCACGAGCAGTACTTC.